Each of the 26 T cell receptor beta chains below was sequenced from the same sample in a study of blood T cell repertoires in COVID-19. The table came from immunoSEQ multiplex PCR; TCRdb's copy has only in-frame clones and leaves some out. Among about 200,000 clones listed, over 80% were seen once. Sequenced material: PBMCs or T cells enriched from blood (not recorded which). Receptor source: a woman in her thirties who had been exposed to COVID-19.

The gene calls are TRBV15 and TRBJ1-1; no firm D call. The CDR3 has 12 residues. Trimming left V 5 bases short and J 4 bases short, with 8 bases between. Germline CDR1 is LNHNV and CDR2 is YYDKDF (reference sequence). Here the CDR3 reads CATSYGFTEAFF. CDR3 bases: TGTGCCACCAGCTACGGTTTCACTGAAGCTTTCTTT.

CDR3 nucleotides: TGTGCCAGCACACGGACTAGTCCCCCCACAGATACGCAGTATTTT. Encoded protein: CASTRTSPPTDTQYF. The V and J genes are TRBV2 and TRBJ2-3, with 7 bases aligning to TRBD2. The CDR3 totals 15 residues. The germline V gene encodes CDR1 SNHLY and CDR2 FYNNEI. V was pared by 7 bases and J by 2 bases, with 9 bases of the junction left unmatched.

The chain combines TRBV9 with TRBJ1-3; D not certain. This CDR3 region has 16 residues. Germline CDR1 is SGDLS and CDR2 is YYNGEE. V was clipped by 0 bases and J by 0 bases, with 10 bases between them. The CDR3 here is CASSVEGGRSGNTIYF. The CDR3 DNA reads TGTGCCAGCAGCGTAGAAGGCGGGCGCTCTGGAAACACCATATATTTT.

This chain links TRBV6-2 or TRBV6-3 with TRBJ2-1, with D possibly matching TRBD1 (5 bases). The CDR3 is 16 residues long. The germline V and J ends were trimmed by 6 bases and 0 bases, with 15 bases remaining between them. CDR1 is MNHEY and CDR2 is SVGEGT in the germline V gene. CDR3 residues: CASSSPRQSSYNEQFF. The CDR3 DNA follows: TGTGCCAGCAGCAGTCCTAGACAGAGCTCCTACAATGAGCAGTTCTTC.

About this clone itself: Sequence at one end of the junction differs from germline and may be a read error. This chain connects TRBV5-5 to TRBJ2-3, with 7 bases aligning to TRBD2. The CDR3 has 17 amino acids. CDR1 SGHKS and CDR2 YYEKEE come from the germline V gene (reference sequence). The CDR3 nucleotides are TGTGCCAGCACCTTGTTCGAAAGCGGGGCCAGCACAGATACGCAGTATTTT. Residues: CASTLFESGASTDTQYF.

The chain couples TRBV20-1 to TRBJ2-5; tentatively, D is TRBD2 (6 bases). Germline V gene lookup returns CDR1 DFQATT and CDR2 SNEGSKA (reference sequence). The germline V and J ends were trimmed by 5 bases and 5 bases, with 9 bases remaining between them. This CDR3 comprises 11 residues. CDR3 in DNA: TGCAGTGCTTGGCGGGGCGAGACCCAGTACTTC. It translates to CSAWRGETQYF.

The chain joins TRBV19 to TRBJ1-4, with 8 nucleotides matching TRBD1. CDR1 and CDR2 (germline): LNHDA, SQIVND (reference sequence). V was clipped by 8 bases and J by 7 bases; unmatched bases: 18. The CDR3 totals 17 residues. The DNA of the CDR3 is TGTGCCAGTGCTGCCCCGGGACAGGCCAGTGGGGGTGAAAAACTGTTTTTT. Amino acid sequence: CASAAPGQASGGEKLFF. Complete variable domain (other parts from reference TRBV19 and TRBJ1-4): DGGITQSPKYLFRKEGQNVTLSCEQNLNHDAMYWYRQDPGQGLRLIYYSQIVNDFQKGDIAEGYSVSREKKESFPLTVTSAQKNPTAFYLCASAAPGQASGGEKLFFGSGTQLSVL.

The CDR3 loop reads CASSPGTGGQPQHF. CDR3 in DNA: TGTGCCAGTAGTCCAGGGACAGGGGGTCAGCCCCAGCATTTT. The chain links TRBV19 to TRBJ1-5; the match to TRBD1 covers 11 bases. Germline V gene lookup returns CDR1 LNHDA and CDR2 SQIVND (reference sequence). The CDR3 is made up of 14 amino acids. Losses at the gene ends were 5 bases for V and 6 bases for J; bases not matched to a gene: 3.

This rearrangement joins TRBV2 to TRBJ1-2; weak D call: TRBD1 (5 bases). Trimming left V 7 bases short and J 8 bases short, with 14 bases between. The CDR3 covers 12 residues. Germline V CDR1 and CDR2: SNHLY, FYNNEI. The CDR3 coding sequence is TGTGCCAGCAACGTCGGGGGGGAGGGCTACACCTTC. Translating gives CASNVGGEGYTF.

CDR3 nucleotide sequence: TGTGCCAGCAGTTTATTCTGGACAGGGGGGAACACCGGGGAGCTGTTTTTT. It translates to CASSLFWTGGNTGELFF. This chain joins TRBV28 and TRBJ2-2; 10 nucleotides line up with TRBD1. CDR3 size: 17 residues. Germline-derived CDR1 and CDR2 are MDHEN and SYDVKM. With V trimmed by 1 base and J by 1 base, 3 bases remained unmatched.

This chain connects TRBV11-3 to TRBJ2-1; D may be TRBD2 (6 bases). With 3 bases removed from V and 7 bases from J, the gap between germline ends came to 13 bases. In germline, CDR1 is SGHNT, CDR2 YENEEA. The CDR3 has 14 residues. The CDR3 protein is CASSFLGLVNEQFF. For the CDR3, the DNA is TGTGCCAGCAGCTTTCTGGGACTGGTAAATGAGCAGTTCTTC.

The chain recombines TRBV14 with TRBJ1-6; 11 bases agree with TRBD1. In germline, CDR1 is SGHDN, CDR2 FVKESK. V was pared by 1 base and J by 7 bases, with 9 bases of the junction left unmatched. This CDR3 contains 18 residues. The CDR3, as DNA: TGTGCCAGCAGCCAAGTACCGGACAGGGGGCAGCGAAATTCACCCCTCCACTTT. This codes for CASSQVPDRGQRNSPLHF.

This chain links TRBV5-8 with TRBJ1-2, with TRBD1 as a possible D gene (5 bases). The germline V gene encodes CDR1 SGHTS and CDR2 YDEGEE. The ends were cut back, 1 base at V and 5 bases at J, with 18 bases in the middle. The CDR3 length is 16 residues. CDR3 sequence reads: CASSLSWRRARYGYTF. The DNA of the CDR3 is TGTGCCAGCAGCTTGTCCTGGCGCAGGGCTAGGTATGGCTACACCTTC.

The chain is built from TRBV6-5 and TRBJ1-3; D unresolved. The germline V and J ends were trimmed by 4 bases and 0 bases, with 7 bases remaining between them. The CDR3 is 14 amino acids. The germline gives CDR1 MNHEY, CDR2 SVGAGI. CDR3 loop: CASSFSGSGNTIYF. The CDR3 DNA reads TGTGCCAGCAGTTTCAGTGGCTCTGGAAACACCATATATTTT.

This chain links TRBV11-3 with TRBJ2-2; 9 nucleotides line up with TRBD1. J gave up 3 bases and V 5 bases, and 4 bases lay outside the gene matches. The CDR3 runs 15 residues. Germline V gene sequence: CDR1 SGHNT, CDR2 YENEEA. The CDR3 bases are TGTGCCAGCAGCGCACAGGGGGCAGACACCGGGGAGCTGTTTTTT. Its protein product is CASSAQGADTGELFF.

This chain's CDR3 is CASSLGGTEQFF. In DNA form, the CDR3 reads TGTGCCAGCAGTTTGGGAGGGACTGAGCAGTTCTTC. This chain links TRBV12-3 or TRBV12-4 with TRBJ2-1; 7 bases map to TRBD2. This CDR3 contains 12 residues. The J segment lost 9 bases and the V segment lost 3 bases, leaving 2 bases of the junction unmatched.

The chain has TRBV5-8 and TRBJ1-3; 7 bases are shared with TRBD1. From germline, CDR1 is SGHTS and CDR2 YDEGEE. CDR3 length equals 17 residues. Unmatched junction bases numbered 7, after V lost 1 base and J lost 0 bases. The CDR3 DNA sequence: TGTGCCAGCAGCTTGAACAGGGGAACACTCTCTGGAAACACCATATATTTT. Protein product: CASSLNRGTLSGNTIYF.

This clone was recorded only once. The CDR3 sequence: CASIPHSGRTTEAFF. CDR3 coding DNA: TGTGCCAGCATCCCCCATTCCGGGAGAACAACTGAAGCTTTCTTT. The chain has TRBV6-5 and TRBJ1-1; no clear D. The V end was cut by 7 bases, the J end by 5 bases, with 20 bases between. Germline assignment: CDR1 MNHEY and CDR2 SVGAGI. There are 15 residues in the CDR3.

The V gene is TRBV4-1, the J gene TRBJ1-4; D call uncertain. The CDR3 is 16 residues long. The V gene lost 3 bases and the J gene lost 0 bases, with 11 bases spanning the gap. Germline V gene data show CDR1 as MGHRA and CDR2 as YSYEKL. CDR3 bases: TGCGCCAGCAGCCAGGCCACAGCAGCAACTAATGAAAAACTGTTTTTT. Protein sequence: CASSQATAATNEKLFF.

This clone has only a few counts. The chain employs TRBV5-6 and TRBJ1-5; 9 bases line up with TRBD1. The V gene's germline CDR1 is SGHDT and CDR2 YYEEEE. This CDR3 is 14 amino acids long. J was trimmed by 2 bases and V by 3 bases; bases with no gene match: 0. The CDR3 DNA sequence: TGTGCCAGCAGCTGGACAGGGGGCAATCAGCCCCAGCATTTT. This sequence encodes CASSWTGGNQPQHF.

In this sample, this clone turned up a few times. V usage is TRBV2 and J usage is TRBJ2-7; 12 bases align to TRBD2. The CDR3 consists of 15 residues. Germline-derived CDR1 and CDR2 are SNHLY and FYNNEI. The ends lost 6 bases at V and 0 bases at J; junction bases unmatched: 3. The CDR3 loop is CASRATSGGSYEQYF. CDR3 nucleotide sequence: TGTGCCAGCAGGGCGACTAGCGGGGGCTCCTACGAGCAGTACTTC.

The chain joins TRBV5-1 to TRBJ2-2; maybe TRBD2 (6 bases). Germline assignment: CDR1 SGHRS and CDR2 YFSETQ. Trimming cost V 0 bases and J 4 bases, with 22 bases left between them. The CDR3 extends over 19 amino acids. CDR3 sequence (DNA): TGCGCCAGCAGCTTGGTGGGATCGGGGGTCGTAATTTTCACCGGGGAGCTGTTTTTT. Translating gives CASSLVGSGVVIFTGELFF.

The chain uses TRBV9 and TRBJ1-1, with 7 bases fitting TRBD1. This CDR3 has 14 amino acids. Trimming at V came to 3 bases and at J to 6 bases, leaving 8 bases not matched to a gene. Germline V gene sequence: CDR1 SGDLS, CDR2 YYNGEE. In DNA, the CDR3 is TGTGCCAGCAGCGGGGACAGCCGGGGTTCTGAAGCTTTCTTT. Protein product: CASSGDSRGSEAFF.

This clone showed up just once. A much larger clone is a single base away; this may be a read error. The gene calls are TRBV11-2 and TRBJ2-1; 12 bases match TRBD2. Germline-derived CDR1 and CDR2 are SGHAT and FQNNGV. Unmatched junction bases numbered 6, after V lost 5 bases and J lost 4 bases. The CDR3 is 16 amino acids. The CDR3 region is CASSTPGTSGYNEQFF. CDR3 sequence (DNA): TGTGCCAGCAGCACCCCCGGGACTAGCGGGTACAATGAGCAGTTCTTC.

CDR3 DNA sequence: TGTGCCAGCAGTGAATGGGGGAGGGCTGAAGCTTTCTTT. As protein: CASSEWGRAEAFF. The genes are TRBV2 and TRBJ1-1, with D possibly TRBD1 on 5 matching bases. Trimming cost V 2 bases and J 6 bases, with 10 bases left between them. Germline CDR1 SNHLY, CDR2 FYNNEI. The CDR3 extends over 13 amino acids.

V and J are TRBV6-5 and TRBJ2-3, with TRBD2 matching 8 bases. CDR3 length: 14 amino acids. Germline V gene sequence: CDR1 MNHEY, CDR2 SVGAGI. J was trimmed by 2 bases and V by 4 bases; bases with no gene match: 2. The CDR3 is CASSSGGPTDTQYF. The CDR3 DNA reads TGTGCCAGCAGTTCGGGGGGGCCCACAGATACGCAGTATTTT.